These 9 T cell receptor beta chains were sequenced from one sample in a study of Graves' ophthalmopathy and Graves' hyperthyroidism. Amplifying from RNA transcripts, the study obtained TCR beta CDR3 regions. HTBI primers were used in a first-round RT-PCR, which preceded a second-round multiplex PCR. From the multiplex PCR reads, TCRdb called clonotypes with MiXCR, one entry per CDR3 protein. The data contain about 600,000 distinct CDR3 sequences, less than 45% of them singletons. The sequenced material came from peripheral blood or thyroid tissue (not recorded which). The receptors originated from an adult man with Graves' hyperthyroidism.

The genes are TRBV2 and TRBJ1-1; a possible D gene is TRBD1 (6 bases). Trimming cost V 8 bases and J 13 bases, with 11 bases left between them. Germline V gene lookup returns CDR1 SNHLY and CDR2 FYNNEI. This CDR3 spans 9 amino acids. The CDR3: CASSEGDFF. CDR3 nucleotide sequence: TGTGCCAGCTCCGAGGGGGATTTCTTT.

This clonotype was detected many times. The chain links TRBV6-5 to TRBJ1-1; 7 nucleotides line up with TRBD1. The CDR3 length is 16 residues. The trim removed 6 bases at V and 0 bases at J, leaving 10 bases unmatched. Germline values: CDR1 MNHEY, CDR2 SVGAGI. The CDR3 protein is CASRPGTDPMNTEAFF. The DNA of the CDR3 is TGTGCCAGCAGACCCGGGACAGACCCCATGAACACTGAAGCTTTCTTT.

Ten or more counts support this clonotype. V is TRBV10-3 and J is TRBJ2-7; a possible D gene is TRBD2 (5 bases). Trimming left V 8 bases short and J 0 bases short, with 11 bases between. This CDR3 spans 13 amino acids. CDR1 is ENHRY, CDR2 SYGVKD, per germline. Here the CDR3 DNA reads TGTGCCATCCGGACTTCTGACTCCTACGAGCAGTACTTC. This codes for CAIRTSDSYEQYF.

Concerning this clonotype itself: The conserved phenylalanine or tryptophan normally closing the CDR3 is absent here, so this likely arose from a read error. The J gene is TRBJ1-4, the V gene TRBV2, with D possibly TRBD1 on 5 matching bases. Deletions cut 4 bases from V and 0 bases from J, with 12 bases between. Germline CDR1 SNHLY, CDR2 FYNNEI. The CDR3 extends over 16 amino acids. CDR3 nucleotides: TGTGCCAGCAGTGGGCTACAGGAGACAACTAATGAAAAACTGTTTCTT. It translates to CASSGLQETTNEKLFL.

This clonotype has a count of ten or more. The J gene is TRBJ2-7, the V gene TRBV5-1; TRBD2 matches 8 bases. The CDR3 is made up of 16 amino acids. The V and J ends lost 3 bases and 6 bases, in that order; junction bases with no gene match: 14. CDR1 and CDR2 (germline): SGHRS, YFSETQ. CDR3 loop: CASSYGIAGFEGEQYF. The CDR3 region has the DNA TGCGCCAGCAGCTACGGAATAGCGGGATTTGAGGGCGAGCAGTACTTC.

This clonotype showed up just a few times. The chain carries TRBV15 and TRBJ2-2, with TRBD1 identical over 7 bases. Looked up from germline, CDR1 is LNHNV and CDR2 is YYDKDF (reference sequence). The CDR3 length is 15 residues. V trimming: 5 bases; J trimming: 0 bases; junction bases outside the gene matches: 3. The CDR3 DNA follows: TGTGCCACCAGCTGGGACAGCACGAACACCGGGGAGCTGTTTTTT. This encodes CATSWDSTNTGELFF.

There are many counts of this clonotype. The V gene is TRBV9, the J gene TRBJ2-7, with D unclear. The CDR3 has 14 residues. In germline, CDR1 is SGDLS, CDR2 YYNGEE. V lost 3 bases and J 3 bases, leaving 13 bases between the germline ends. The CDR3 reads CASSASGVGYEQYF. In nucleotides, the CDR3 is TGTGCCAGCAGCGCTAGTGGGGTCGGCTACGAGCAGTACTTC.

As concerns this clonotype: One end of the junction varies from germline; a read error may be responsible. This chain joins TRBV7-2 and TRBJ2-1; TRBD2 matches at 8 bases. This CDR3 comprises 15 residues. Germline V gene sequence: CDR1 SGHTA, CDR2 FQGNSA. The CDR3 sequence: CASSSPGLAYNEQFF. CDR3 sequence (DNA): TGCGCCAGCAGCTCCCCGGGACTAGCCTACAATGAGCAGTTCTTC.

This chain uses TRBV2 with TRBJ2-7, with 8 bases lining up with TRBD2. V lost 8 bases to trimming and J lost 3 bases; unmatched junction nucleotides: 6. This CDR3 region has 13 residues. Germline V lookup: CDR1 SNHLY, CDR2 FYNNEI. The CDR3 bases are TGTGCCAGCGGGGGGACTAGGGTCTACGAGCAGTACTTC. This codes for CASGGTRVYEQYF.